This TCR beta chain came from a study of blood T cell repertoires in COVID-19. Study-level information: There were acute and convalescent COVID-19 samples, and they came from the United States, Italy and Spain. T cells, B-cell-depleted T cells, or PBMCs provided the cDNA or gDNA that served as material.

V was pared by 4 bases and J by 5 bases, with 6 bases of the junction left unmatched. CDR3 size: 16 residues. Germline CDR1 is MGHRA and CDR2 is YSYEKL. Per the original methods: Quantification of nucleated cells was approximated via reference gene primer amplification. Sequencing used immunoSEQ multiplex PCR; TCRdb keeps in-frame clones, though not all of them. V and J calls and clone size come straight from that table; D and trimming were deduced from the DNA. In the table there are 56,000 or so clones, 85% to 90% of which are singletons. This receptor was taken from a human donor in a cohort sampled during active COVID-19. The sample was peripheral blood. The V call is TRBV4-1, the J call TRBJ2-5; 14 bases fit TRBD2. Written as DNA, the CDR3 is TGCGCCAGCAGCCGGGTGACTAGCGGGAGGGGTGAGACCCAGTACTTC. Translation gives CASSRVTSGRGETQYF.